One T cell receptor beta chain is described in this entry. The specificity of this receptor is unknown. Base qualities were left out, and no much larger clone turns up one base away. This sample was taken from a study of blood T cell repertoires in COVID-19 (dated by TCRdb to the early 2020s). In terms of the full investigation: The collaborator samples originated in the United States, Italy and Spain and spanned the acute and convalescent phases of COVID-19. The sample metadata nearly always contained a de-identified subject ID, COVID-19 status, age in years and sex. A freely available public database, intended as a resource for researchers studying the immune response to SARS-CoV-2, is where the repertoires were released. Where available, HLA class I and class II types were obtained from metadata supplied by the sample provider rather than from assay-based typing. Samples were obtained from the ongoing ImmuneRACE study (first 160 participants) and from 1,254 subjects provided by 6 global collaborators. Deeply sampled blood TCRbeta repertoires from subjects exposed to, actively infected with, or recovered from COVID-19 were included in the dataset. The material from the prospective study consisted of cDNA or gDNA derived from T cells, B-cell-depleted T cells, or PBMCs.

TCRbeta CDR3 regions were amplified from genomic DNA using the immunoSEQ Assay, a bias-controlled multiplex PCR. The authors' pipeline ran thus. Within the assay, amplification of reference gene primers was used to estimate how many nucleated cells each sample contained. To quantify the absolute abundance of each unique TCRbeta CDR3 rearrangement, sequence reads were collapsed and filtered. For each sample, productive Simpson clonality was calculated by taking the square root of Simpson's diversity index across productive rearrangements. The table was pulled from immuneACCESS by TCRdb, which kept in-frame rearrangements only. Such tables lose some clones; where checked, under half of the loss comes from unresolved V genes, and the rest has no known cause. V and J calls and clone size are copied from that table; D and trimming were computed from the DNA. The sample table shows 180,000 or so clones, and around 82% are seen once. The leading ten clones occupy approximately 1.2% of the sample.

The CDR3 measures 16 amino acids from cysteine to phenylalanine. Of all the DNA, just the CDR3 is kept, 48 bases in frame from base 1. V ends up 0 bases short and J 4 bases short, with an unmatched junction base count of 5. The germline V gene (reference sequence) specifies LGHDT as CDR1 and YNNKEL as CDR2. A second Seattle source provided samples from volunteer blood donors who had recovered from COVID-19. Whole blood was collected in K2EDTA tubes by collaborating institutions according to the institutions' own protocols. For TCRbeta analysis, collaborator samples were shipped as frozen whole blood, as isolated PBMCs, or as DNA extracted from either sample type. The study at large found these results: The quantity of clinical and demographic metadata differed by source and by participant and was supplied without curation.

The source is a man in his 60s who had recovered from COVID-19. Sequencing was done on a sample of peripheral blood. This sequence uses TRBV3-1 (or the pseudogene TRBV3-2) and TRBJ2-1; 8 central bases correspond to TRBD2. CDR3 reads: CASSQEGGGKYNEQFF. The DNA sequence is as follows: TGTGCCAGCAGCCAAGAGGGCGGGGGGAAATACAATGAGCAGTTCTTC.